This entry is about one T cell receptor (beta chain). The target antigen is unknown. The sample belongs to a study of OX40 agonist ivuxolimab in advanced cancers. About the study: With a range of roughly 20 to 90, age averaged 60 years, and 65% to 85% were male.

Findings and limits, study-wide: Both CD4+ and CD8+ T cell populations in blood had undergone clonal expansion by week 6 at 0.1 to 3.0 mg/kg.

Repertoires were generated with immunoSEQ multiplex PCR, while TCRdb's copy carries only in-frame clones and drops some. Of about 46,000 clones listed, roughly nine tenths are singletons. The CDR3 is made up of 15 amino acids. In germline, CDR1 is MNHEY, CDR2 SVGAGI. V lost 6 bases to trimming and J lost 1 base, with 15 bases between them. The receptor was isolated from an adult with an advanced solid tumor such as melanoma, head and neck, liver or kidney cancer. The sample in question was CD4+ or CD8+ T cells sorted from blood, obtained in a trial of the OX40 agonist ivuxolimab. V usage is TRBV6-5 and J usage is TRBJ1-1; D may be TRBD1 (5 bases). The DNA of the CDR3 is TGTGCCAGCAGCAAGGGGCAGGCAGGGAACACTGAAGCTTTCTTT. Encoded protein: CASSKGQAGNTEAFF.